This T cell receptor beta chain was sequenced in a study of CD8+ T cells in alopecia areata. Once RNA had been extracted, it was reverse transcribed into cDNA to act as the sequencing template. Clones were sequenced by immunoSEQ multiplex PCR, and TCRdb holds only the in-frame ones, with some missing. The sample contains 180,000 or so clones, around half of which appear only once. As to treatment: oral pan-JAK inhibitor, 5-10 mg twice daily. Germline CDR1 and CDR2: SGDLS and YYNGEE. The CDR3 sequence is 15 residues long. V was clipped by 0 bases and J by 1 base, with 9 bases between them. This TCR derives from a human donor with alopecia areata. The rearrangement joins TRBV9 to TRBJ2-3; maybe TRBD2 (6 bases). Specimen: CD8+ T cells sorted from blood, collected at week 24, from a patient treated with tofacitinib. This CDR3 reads CASSVDKRGTDTQYF. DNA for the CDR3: TGTGCCAGCAGCGTAGATAAGCGGGGCACAGATACGCAGTATTTT.